This is a list of T cell receptor beta chains from one sample in a study of shared clonotypes between healthy human individuals. Profiling relied on immunoSEQ multiplex PCR, and the TCRdb table lists in-frame clones only, not all of them. Of a few million clones listed, approximately 92% were seen once; the top ten hold roughly 0.15%. Sequencing input: naive CD4+ T cells sorted from blood. These TCRs come from a man aged 18 to 30 in good health. The conserved cysteine and the conserved F or W are not part of the CDR3 here.

V: TRBV5-1; length: 13; CDR3: ASSLAGVKDQPQH
V: TRBV28; length: 9; CDR3: ASSQRYEQY
V: TRBV27; length: 13; CDR3: ASRLAGVGQETQY
V: TRBV7-2; length: 13; CDR3: ASSPGTGANYGYT
V: TRBV5-6; length: 13; CDR3: ASTALQGSADTQY
V: TRBV7-2; length: 10; CDR3: ASSLILETQY
V: TRBV1; length: 13; CDR3: TSNRLAGSTDTQY
V: TRBV9; length: 13; CDR3: ASSVKTDYTDTQY
V: TRBV28; length: 11; CDR3: ASSLRHLDGVD
V: TRBV28; length: 14; CDR3: ASSFLLQTYNSPLH
V: TRBV2; length: 13; CDR3: ASSRTGTGTEKLF
V: TRBV18; length: 13; CDR3: ASVAGTGVTYEQY
V: TRBV19; length: 13; CDR3: ASTQTSGMGNEQF
V: TRBV7-2; length: 12; CDR3: ASSHDRGHYEQY
V: TRBV28; length: 11; CDR3: ASSPGTGFGYT
V: TRBV11-2; length: 11; CDR3: ASTLGEKETQY
V: TRBV7-2; length: 13; CDR3: ASSYQGASNQPQH
V: TRBV2; length: 14; CDR3: ASSLRATLAKNIQY
V: TRBV9; length: 14; CDR3: ASSVLGTGHTGELF
V: TRBV5-4; length: 13; CDR3: ASSGDRGKNTEAF
V: TRBV28; length: 14; CDR3: ASSLLGQSSGNTIY
V: TRBV5-6; length: 15; CDR3: ASSLQKDWYNNQPQH
V: TRBV5-1; length: 12; CDR3: ASSPGVSNYGYT
V: TRBV6-6; length: 10; CDR3: ASSSKVYGYT
V: TRBV6-5; length: 13; CDR3: ASSYSRRTHTEAF
V: TRBV7-9; length: 12; CDR3: ASSLAGSPQGYT
V: TRBV18; length: 11; CDR3: ASSSDRVEGYT
V: TRBV29-1; length: 10; CDR3: SSSPEYNEQF
V: TRBV2; length: 13; CDR3: ASTQGQGAPYEQY
V: TRBV5-1; length: 11; CDR3: ASSLTLNYGYT
V: TRBV5-1; length: 13; CDR3: ASSLDGRGNTEAF
V: TRBV9; length: 12; CDR3: ASSPRRAEETQY
V: TRBV27; length: 13; CDR3: ASKRYPGLMEKLF
V: TRBV30; length: 11; CDR3: AWGRSGQETQY
V: TRBV5-1; length: 13; CDR3: ASSSTGTGVEKLF
V: TRBV5-1; length: 14; CDR3: ASSLVLAGISYEQY
V: TRBV27; length: 11; CDR3: ASSFEGARGYT
V: TRBV5-1; length: 13; CDR3: ASSERTASNTEAF
V: TRBV5-1; length: 11; CDR3: ASRLAGMAEAF
V: TRBV7-2; length: 10; CDR3: ASSYGSYEQY
V: TRBV30; length: 11; CDR3: AWSVGSPYEQY
V: TRBV6-4; length: 11; CDR3: ASSGNSNTEAF
V: TRBV5-1; length: 13; CDR3: ASSLGRGPAETQY
V: TRBV4-1; length: 14; CDR3: ASSQDPRGLYNEQF
V: TRBV7-2; length: 17; CDR3: ASSYGTSGTVFPVSEQY